Listed below are T cell receptor beta chains from one sample, sequenced in a study of blood T cells in healthy people across ages. TCRdb re-called the 5' RACE reads with MiXCR, one entry per CDR3 protein. Among roughly 1.9 million distinct CDR3 sequences, around 40% were seen once, and the ten largest hold about 21%. Sequenced material: blood. These receptors came from a human donor in good health. The CDR3 runs from the conserved cysteine through the conserved F or W. A D gene is named only where the DNA matches it firmly. Clone size is given for some rows only: seen once, a few or many times, or a class if the clone is expanded.

>TRBJ1-5|TRBV24-1|TRBD1|.
TGTGCCACCCGACAGGGTCACCAGCCCCAGCATTTT
CATRQGHQPQHF
>TRBJ1-1|TRBV7-6|.|.
TGTGCCAGCGTACCTGTGAACACTGAAGCTTTCTTT
CASVPVNTEAFF
>TRBJ2-4|TRBV7-9|.|many
TGTGCCAGCAGCTTAGGGTTGGACAAAAACATTCAGTACTTC
CASSLGLDKNIQYF
>TRBJ1-4|TRBV6-2/TRBV6-3|.|.
TGTGCCAGCAGTTACGGCGGGGTGAAAGAACGGTTTTTT
CASSYGGVKERFF
>TRBJ2-5|TRBV27|.|.
TGTGCCAGCAGTTTATTCTCTTATCGGAAAGAGACCCAGTACTTC
CASSLFSYRKETQYF
>TRBJ1-6|TRBV2|TRBD1|.
TGTGCCAGCAGTGATAGGGGACAGGGGAATTCACCCCTCCACTTT
CASSDRGQGNSPLHF
>TRBJ1-2|TRBV4-3|.|.
TGCGCCAGCAGCCAAGAGCAGGGGCTCGGCTACACCTTC
CASSQEQGLGYTF
>TRBJ2-1|TRBV20-1|.|few
TGCAGTGCTAGTAAGGGCGAGGCCTCCTACAATGAGCAGTTCTTC
CSASKGEASYNEQFF
>TRBJ2-2|TRBV15|TRBD2|few
TGTGCCACCAGCAGACCAACTAGCGGGGTCACCGGGGAGCTGTTTTTT
CATSRPTSGVTGELFF
>TRBJ2-3|TRBV6-5|TRBD1|.
TGTGCCAGCACCAAGGGGGCAGAGAATCCCACAGATACGCAGTATTTT
CASTKGAENPTDTQYF
>TRBJ1-5|TRBV24-1|.|.
TGTGCCACTAGTGATTTGGGGCCTCCAAATCAGCCCCAGCATTTT
CATSDLGPPNQPQHF
>TRBJ1-1|TRBV20-1|TRBD1|.
TGCAGTGCCCAGACAGGGCTTAGTGCTGAAGCTTTCTTT
CSAQTGLSAEAFF
>TRBJ2-1|TRBV29-1|.|many
TGCAGCGTCGATACTAGCCGGGGCTACAATGAGCAGTTCTTC
CSVDTSRGYNEQFF
>TRBJ2-3|TRBV29-1|TRBD2|.
TGCAGCGTTAGGGGTGGAAGCGGGGGGGCCACAGATACGCAGTATTTT
CSVRGGSGGATDTQYF
>TRBJ2-7|TRBV28|.|few
TGTGCCAGCAGTGGGGTCCAGAGAAGCTCCTACGAGCAGTACTTC
CASSGVQRSSYEQYF
>TRBJ2-3|TRBV10-3|.|.
TGTGCCATCAGGGAAGGGGCGGACACAGATACGCAGTATTTT
CAIREGADTDTQYF
>TRBJ1-4|TRBV14|.|.
TGTGCCAGCAGCCTACTAGCGGGCTTCACTAATGAAAAACTGTTTTTT
CASSLLAGFTNEKLFF
>TRBJ2-1|TRBV4-1|.|.
TGCGCCAGCAGCCAAGGGCAGGGACCGAGCTCCTACAATGAGCAGTTCTTC
CASSQGQGPSSYNEQFF
>TRBJ2-7|TRBV4-2|.|few
TGTGCCAGCAGCCGAGGTCTGTTGGGTGAGCAGTACTTC
CASSRGLLGEQYF
>TRBJ1-1|TRBV10-3|.|.
TGTGCCATCAGGAGAATGGATGGCCCTGAAGCTTTCTTT
CAIRRMDGPEAFF
>TRBJ2-3|TRBV7-2|.|few
TGTGCCAGCAGCCGGGACTCCGATGCGCAGTATTTT
CASSRDSDAQYF
>TRBJ1-1|TRBV9|.|.
TGTGCCAGCAGCGCGGACAGTTGGGGCGACACTGAAGCTTTCTTT
CASSADSWGDTEAFF
>TRBJ1-5|TRBV6-5|TRBD1|.
TGTGCCAGCAGAGACAGGGGTAAACATCAGCCCCAGCATTTT
CASRDRGKHQPQHF
>TRBJ1-1|TRBV27|.|.
TGTGCCAGCAGTTTGCTTGGCCCACCGATGGGGGGGGTGATGAACACTGAAGCTTTCTTT
CASSLLGPPMGGVMNTEAFF
>TRBJ2-7|TRBV29-1|.|few
TGCAGCGTTGAATTGGCAGAACCTTACGAGCAGTACTTC
CSVELAEPYEQYF
>TRBJ2-1|TRBV11-2|.|.
TGTGCCAGCAGCTTAGGCAGCAGGGTAGGTGAGCAGTTCTTC
CASSLGSRVGEQFF
>TRBJ2-4|TRBV2|.|.
TGTGCCAGCAGGGGTATGGTGCAGTACTTC
CASRGMVQYF
>TRBJ2-3|TRBV10-3|TRBD2|.
TGTGCCATCAGTGACCCACTAGCGGGGGGGCCGGAAGATACGCAGTATTTT
CAISDPLAGGPEDTQYF
>TRBJ1-5|TRBV6-6|.|.
TGTGCCAGCAGTCCACCGAGGTTTCTGGAGCCCCAGCATTTT
CASSPPRFLEPQHF
>TRBJ2-1|TRBV6-2/TRBV6-3|.|many
TGTGCCAGCAGTTGGGGGGCAGCCTACAATGAGCAGTTCTTC
CASSWGAAYNEQFF
>TRBJ2-5|TRBV6-6|TRBD2|many
TGTGCCAGCAGTTACTGGCGGGGGGCGGGGGAGCAGTACTTC
CASSYWRGAGEQYF
>TRBJ2-5|TRBV20-1|.|.
TGCAGTGCTAGAGATCCCTCCTCCGGGACTCCTCCCTTCCAAGAGACCCAGTACTTC
CSARDPSSGTPPFQETQYF
>TRBJ2-7|TRBV7-2|.|.
TGTGCCAGCAGCTTAGAATATGGGCCCTACGAGCAGTACTTC
CASSLEYGPYEQYF
>TRBJ1-2|TRBV12-3/TRBV12-4|.|.
TGTGCCAGCAGTTTTCCCAGGGGATATTATGGCTACACCTTC
CASSFPRGYYGYTF
>TRBJ2-7|TRBV7-2|TRBD1|many
TGTGCCAGCAGTTTGACAGGGCTTTACGAGCAGTACTTC
CASSLTGLYEQYF
>TRBJ2-7|TRBV7-9|.|.
TGTGTCAGCAGCTTATCGGGGTACGAGCAGTACTTC
CVSSLSGYEQYF
>TRBJ1-5|TRBV4-3|.|.
TGCGCCAGCAGCCAAGGAGCTTACGGGGGCCTTCAGCCCCAGCATTTT
CASSQGAYGGLQPQHF